What follows describes a single T cell receptor (beta chain). Produced via immunoSEQ multiplex PCR; TCRdb's table is partial and in-frame only. The sample shows 120,000 or so clones, under 90% of them seen only once. Trimming removed 4 bases from V and 0 bases from J; junction bases left unmatched: 13. This CDR3 has 19 amino acids. The germline CDR1 and CDR2 sequences are KGHDR and SFDVKD. This specimen comes from a study of T cell responses to AZD1222 COVID-19 vaccine. This sequence originates from an adult in good health. This sample comprised peripheral blood, obtained on day 0 of AZD1222 vaccination. The chain carries TRBV24-1 and TRBJ2-3; 9 bases line up with TRBD1. The CDR3 sequence is CATSESPGQGVSSTDTQYF. The CDR3 nucleotides read TGTGCCACCAGTGAGTCCCCGGGACAGGGAGTTTCTAGCACAGATACGCAGTATTTT.